The 8 T cell receptor beta chains below come from one sample, sequenced in a study of blood T cell repertoires in COVID-19. Sequencing used immunoSEQ multiplex PCR; TCRdb keeps in-frame clones, though not all of them. The table records just over 150,000 clones, approximately 82% of them present only once. Sequences were obtained from peripheral blood. Receptors originate from a woman in her forties or fifties with acute or convalescent COVID-19.

V is TRBV3-1 (or the pseudogene TRBV3-2) and J is TRBJ1-1, with TRBD1 matching over 7 bases. The CDR3 contains 14 residues. After removal of 10 bases from V and 0 bases from J, the junction contained 8 bases not matched to a gene. The germline gives CDR1 LGHDT, CDR2 YNNKEL (reference sequence). In DNA form, the CDR3 reads TGTGCCACCTCGGCGGGACAGATGAACACTGAAGCTTTCTTT. Translation gives CATSAGQMNTEAFF.

The rearrangement uses TRBV4-3 and TRBJ2-1; 10 positions match TRBD2. The germline V gene encodes CDR1 LGHNA and CDR2 YSLEER. This CDR3 has 18 residues. The J segment lost 6 bases and the V segment lost 1 base, leaving 12 bases of the junction unmatched. CDR3: CASSQGPTSGFPSNEQFF. CDR3 DNA sequence: TGCGCCAGCAGCCAAGGGCCGACTAGCGGGTTCCCCTCCAATGAGCAGTTCTTC.

This clone appeared once. V gene TRBV12-2 combines with J gene TRBJ1-4; the DNA was not used to check the table's D call, TRBD1. TRBV12-2 is a documented pseudogene. This CDR3 has 18 residues. The CDR3 nucleotides are TGTGCAAGTCGCTTAAAGGGGGACAGGGGGCCGTCTAATGAAAAACTGTTTTTT. It is translated as CASRLKGDRGPSNEKLFF.

Only a few counts were recorded for this clone. The J gene is TRBJ2-1, the V gene TRBV19; TRBD2 matches at 11 bases. This CDR3 has 15 amino acids. V lost 7 bases to trimming and J lost 7 bases; unmatched junction nucleotides: 9. The germline gives CDR1 LNHDA, CDR2 SQIVND (reference sequence). The CDR3 here is CASTVLAGAGNEQFF. CDR3 in DNA: TGTGCCAGTACCGTACTAGCGGGGGCTGGGAATGAGCAGTTCTTC. The variable domain in full, with the rest retrieved from reference TRBV19 and TRBJ2-1, is DGGITQSPKYLFRKEGQNVTLSCEQNLNHDAMYWYRQDPGQGLRLIYYSQIVNDFQKGDIAEGYSVSREKKESFPLTVTSAQKNPTAFYLCASTVLAGAGNEQFFGPGTRLTVL.

The rearrangement joins TRBV2 to TRBJ1-2; 8 bases match TRBD1. J lost 5 bases, V lost 6 bases, and 8 bases had no gene match. In germline, CDR1 is SNHLY, CDR2 FYNNEI. This CDR3 is built from 14 residues. For the CDR3, the DNA is TGTGCCAGCAGCGGACAGGGAGGGGAATATGGCTACACCTTC. This encodes CASSGQGGEYGYTF.

This clone was found once. The chain couples TRBV12-3 or TRBV12-4 to TRBJ1-1, with 7 bases aligning to TRBD1. V gave up 3 bases and J gave up 9 bases; unmatched junction bases: 7. The CDR3 extends over 13 amino acids. Here the CDR3 DNA reads TGTGCCAGCAGTTTGACCTCACAGGGGAAAGCTTTCTTT. This sequence encodes CASSLTSQGKAFF.

V and J are TRBV5-1 and TRBJ2-5; 10 nucleotides match TRBD1. Germline V gene sequence: CDR1 SGHRS, CDR2 YFSETQ. Trimming removed 4 bases from V and 4 bases from J; junction bases left unmatched: 10. CDR3 size: 16 residues. CDR3 residues: CASSVSGTGVPETQYF. CDR3 nucleotide sequence: TGCGCCAGCAGCGTAAGCGGGACAGGGGTTCCAGAGACCCAGTACTTC.

CDR3: CASTGGMNQPQHF. CDR3 nucleotides: TGTGCCAGCACAGGGGGCATGAATCAGCCCCAGCATTTT. V gene TRBV5-6 combines with J gene TRBJ1-5, with 8 bases fitting TRBD1. V lost 6 bases and J lost 4; bases outside the gene matches: 3. In germline, CDR1 is SGHDT, CDR2 YYEEEE. The CDR3 has 13 amino acids.